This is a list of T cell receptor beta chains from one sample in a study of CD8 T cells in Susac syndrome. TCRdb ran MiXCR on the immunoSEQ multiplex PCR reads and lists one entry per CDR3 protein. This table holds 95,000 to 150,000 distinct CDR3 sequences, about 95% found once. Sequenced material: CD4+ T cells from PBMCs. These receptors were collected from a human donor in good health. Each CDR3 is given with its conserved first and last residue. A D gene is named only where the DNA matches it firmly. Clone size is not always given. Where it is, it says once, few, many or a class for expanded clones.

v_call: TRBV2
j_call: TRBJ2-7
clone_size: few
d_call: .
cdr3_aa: CASTDDSVREQYF
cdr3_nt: TGTGCCAGCACCGACGACAGTGTCCGCGAGCAGTACTTC

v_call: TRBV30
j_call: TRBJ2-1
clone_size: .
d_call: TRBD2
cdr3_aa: CAWRSGTRGSYNEQFF
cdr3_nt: TGTGCCTGGAGATCGGGGACTAGGGGCTCCTACAATGAGCAGTTCTTC

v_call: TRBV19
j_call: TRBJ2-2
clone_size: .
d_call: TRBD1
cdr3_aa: CASRRTGDTGELFF
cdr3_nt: TGTGCCAGTAGGAGGACAGGGGACACCGGGGAGCTGTTTTTT

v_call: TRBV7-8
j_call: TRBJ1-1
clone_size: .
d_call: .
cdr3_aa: CASSLAVGNTEAFF
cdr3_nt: TGTGCCAGCAGCTTAGCGGTGGGGAACACTGAAGCTTTCTTT

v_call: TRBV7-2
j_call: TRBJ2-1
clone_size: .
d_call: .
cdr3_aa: CASQLHREGNEQFF
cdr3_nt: TGTGCCAGTCAACTACACAGGGAAGGGAATGAGCAGTTCTTC

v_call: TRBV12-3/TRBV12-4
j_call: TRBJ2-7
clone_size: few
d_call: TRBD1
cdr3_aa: CASSSDRSEQYF
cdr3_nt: TGTGCCAGCAGCTCGGACAGGAGCGAGCAGTACTTC

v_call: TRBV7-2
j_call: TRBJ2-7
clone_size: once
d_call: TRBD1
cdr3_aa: CASSLGDRRDEQYF
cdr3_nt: TGTGCCAGCAGCTTAGGGGACAGGAGGGACGAGCAGTACTTC

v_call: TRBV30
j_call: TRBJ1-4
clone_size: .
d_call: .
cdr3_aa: CAWSGGLDEKLFF
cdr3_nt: TGTGCCTGGAGCGGGGGGCTTGATGAAAAACTGTTTTTT

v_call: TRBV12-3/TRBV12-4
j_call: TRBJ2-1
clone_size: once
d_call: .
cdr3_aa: CASSRYPDSYNEQFF
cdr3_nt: TGTGCCAGCAGCCGATACCCTGACTCCTACAATGAGCAGTTCTTC

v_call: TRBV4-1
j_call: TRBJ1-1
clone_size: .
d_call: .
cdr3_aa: CASSRGRNSQNTEAFF
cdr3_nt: TGCGCCAGCAGCCGCGGCAGGAACAGCCAAAACACTGAAGCTTTCTTT

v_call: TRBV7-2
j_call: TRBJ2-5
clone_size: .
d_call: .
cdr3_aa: CASSLATGQETQYF
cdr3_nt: TGTGCCAGCAGCTTAGCCACAGGTCAAGAGACCCAGTACTTC

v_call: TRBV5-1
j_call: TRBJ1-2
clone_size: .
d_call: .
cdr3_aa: CATGDSSGGYTF
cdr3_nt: TGCGCCACCGGAGACAGTTCCGGCGGCTACACCTTC

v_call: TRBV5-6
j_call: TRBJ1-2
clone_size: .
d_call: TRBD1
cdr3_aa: CASSFGQGASGYTF
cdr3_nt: TGTGCCAGCAGCTTCGGTCAGGGGGCTAGTGGCTACACCTTC

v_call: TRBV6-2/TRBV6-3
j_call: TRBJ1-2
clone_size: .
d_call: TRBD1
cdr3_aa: CASRLRQGLNGYTF
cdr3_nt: TGTGCCAGCAGACTACGACAGGGGTTAAATGGCTACACCTTC

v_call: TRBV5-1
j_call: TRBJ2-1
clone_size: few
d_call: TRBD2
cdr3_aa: CASSLAKSEREGPGNEQFF
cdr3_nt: TGCGCCAGCAGCTTGGCCAAAAGTGAGCGGGAGGGCCCCGGGAATGAGCAGTTCTTC

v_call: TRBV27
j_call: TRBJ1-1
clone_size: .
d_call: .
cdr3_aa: CASSLMAATGYTEAFF
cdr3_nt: TGTGCCAGCAGTTTAATGGCAGCAACAGGCTACACTGAAGCTTTCTTT

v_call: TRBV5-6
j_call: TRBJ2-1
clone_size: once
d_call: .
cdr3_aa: CASSFYRTIGYLEQFF
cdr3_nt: TGTGCCAGCAGCTTCTATCGGACCATAGGTTATCTCGAGCAGTTCTTC

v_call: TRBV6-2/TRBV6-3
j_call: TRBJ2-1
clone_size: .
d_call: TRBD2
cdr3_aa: CASRERELRNEQFF
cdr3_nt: TGTGCCAGCAGGGAGCGGGAGTTGAGGAATGAGCAGTTCTTC

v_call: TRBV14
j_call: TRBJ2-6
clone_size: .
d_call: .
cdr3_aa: CASSPGSGLSGANVLTF
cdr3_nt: TGTGCCAGCAGCCCCGGGTCGGGGCTGTCTGGGGCCAACGTCCTGACTTTC

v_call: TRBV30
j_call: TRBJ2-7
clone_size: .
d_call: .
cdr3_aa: CAWSVIGYEQYF
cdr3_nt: TGTGCCTGGAGTGTAATTGGCTACGAGCAGTACTTC

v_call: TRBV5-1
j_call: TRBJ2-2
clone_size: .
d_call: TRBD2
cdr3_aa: CASSLEPSGNTGELFF
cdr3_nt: TGCGCCAGCAGCTTGGAGCCTAGCGGAAACACCGGGGAGCTGTTTTTT

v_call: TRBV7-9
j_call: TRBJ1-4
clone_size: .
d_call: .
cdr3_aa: CASSSDRGEKLFF
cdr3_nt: TGTGCCAGCAGCTCCGACAGAGGGGAAAAACTGTTTTTT

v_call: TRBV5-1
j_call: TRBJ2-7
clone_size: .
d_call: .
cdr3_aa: CASSQGGGTTSEQYF
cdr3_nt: TGCGCCAGCAGCCAGGGAGGAGGAACAACCTCCGAGCAGTACTTC

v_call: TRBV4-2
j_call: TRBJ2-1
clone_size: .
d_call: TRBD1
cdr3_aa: CASSPRDRAYNEQFF
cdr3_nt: TGTGCCAGCAGCCCCCGGGACAGGGCCTACAATGAGCAGTTCTTC

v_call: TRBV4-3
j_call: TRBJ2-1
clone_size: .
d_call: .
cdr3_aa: CASSHILGTAYNEQFF
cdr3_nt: TGCGCCAGCAGCCATATTCTCGGGACGGCGTACAATGAGCAGTTCTTC

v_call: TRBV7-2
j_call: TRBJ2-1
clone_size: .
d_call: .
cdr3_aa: CASSLERYNEQFF
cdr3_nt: TGTGCCAGCAGCTTAGAACGCTACAATGAGCAGTTCTTC

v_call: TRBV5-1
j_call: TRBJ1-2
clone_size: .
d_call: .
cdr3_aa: CASSLGGTTNYGYTF
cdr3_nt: TGCGCCAGCAGCTTAGGAGGGACTACGAACTATGGCTACACCTTC

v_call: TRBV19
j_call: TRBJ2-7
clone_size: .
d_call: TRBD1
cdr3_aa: CASSRTRQGPYEQYF
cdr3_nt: TGTGCCAGTAGTAGGACGAGACAGGGCCCCTACGAGCAGTACTTC

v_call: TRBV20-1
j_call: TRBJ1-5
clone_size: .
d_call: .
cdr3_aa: CSAGRTVHSNQPQHF
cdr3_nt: TGCAGTGCTGGACGGACAGTACATTCCAATCAGCCCCAGCATTTT

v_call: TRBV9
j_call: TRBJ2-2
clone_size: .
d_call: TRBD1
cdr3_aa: CASSVGTGADTGELFF
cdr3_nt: TGTGCCAGCAGCGTAGGGACAGGAGCCGACACCGGGGAGCTGTTTTTT

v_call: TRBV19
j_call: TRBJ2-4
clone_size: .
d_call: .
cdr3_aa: CASNSIGERNIQYF
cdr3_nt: TGTGCCAGTAACAGCATTGGGGAGAGAAACATTCAGTACTTC

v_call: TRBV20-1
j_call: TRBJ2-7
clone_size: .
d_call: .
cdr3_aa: CSASPQSLSYEQYF
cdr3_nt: TGCAGTGCTAGTCCACAGTCACTTTCCTACGAGCAGTACTTC

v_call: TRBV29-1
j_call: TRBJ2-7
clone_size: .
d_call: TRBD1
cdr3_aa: CSVEDPTGTDSYEQYF
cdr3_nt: TGCAGCGTTGAAGACCCCACCGGGACAGATTCCTACGAGCAGTACTTC

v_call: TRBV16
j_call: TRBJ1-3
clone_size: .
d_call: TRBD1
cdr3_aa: CASSQAGQGAGNTIYF
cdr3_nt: TGTGCCAGCAGCCAAGCCGGACAGGGAGCAGGAAACACCATATATTTT

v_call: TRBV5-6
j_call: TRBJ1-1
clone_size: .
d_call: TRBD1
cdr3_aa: CASSYTRDRQAFF
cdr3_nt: TGTGCCAGCAGCTACACCCGGGACAGACAAGCTTTCTTT

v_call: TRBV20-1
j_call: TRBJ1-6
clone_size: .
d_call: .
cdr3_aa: CSASDRSNSPLHF
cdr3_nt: TGCAGTGCTAGCGACCGCTCCAATTCACCCCTCCACTTT

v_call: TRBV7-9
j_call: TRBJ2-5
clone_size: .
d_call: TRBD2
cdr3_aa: CASSSFSGRAETQYF
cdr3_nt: TGTGCCAGCAGCTCCTTTAGCGGGAGGGCCGAGACCCAGTACTTC

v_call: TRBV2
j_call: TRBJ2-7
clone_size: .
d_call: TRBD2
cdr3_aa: CASSASGRAGQYF
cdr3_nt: TGTGCCAGCAGTGCCAGCGGGAGGGCGGGGCAGTACTTC

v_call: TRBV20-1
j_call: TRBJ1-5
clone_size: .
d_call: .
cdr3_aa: CSARGPGTTPPEPQHF
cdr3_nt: TGCAGTGCTAGAGGACCCGGGACAACACCTCCCGAGCCCCAGCATTTT

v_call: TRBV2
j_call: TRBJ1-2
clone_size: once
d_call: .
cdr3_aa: CASTDSNYGYTF
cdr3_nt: TGTGCCAGCACCGACAGTAACTATGGCTACACCTTC

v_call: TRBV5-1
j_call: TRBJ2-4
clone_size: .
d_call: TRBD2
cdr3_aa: CASSLGGRADIQYF
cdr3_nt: TGCGCCAGCAGCTTGGGCGGGAGGGCGGACATTCAGTACTTC

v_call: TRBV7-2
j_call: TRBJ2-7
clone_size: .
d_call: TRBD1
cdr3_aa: CASSDRGRYEQYF
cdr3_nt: TGTGCCAGCAGCGACAGGGGGCGCTACGAGCAGTACTTC

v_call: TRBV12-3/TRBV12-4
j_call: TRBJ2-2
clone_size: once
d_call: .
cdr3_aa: CASRDSWGELFF
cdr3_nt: TGTGCCAGCAGAGACAGCTGGGGGGAGCTGTTTTTT

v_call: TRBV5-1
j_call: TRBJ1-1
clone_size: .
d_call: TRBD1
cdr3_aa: CASSPGQGTNTEAFF
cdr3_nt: TGCGCCAGCAGCCCGGGACAGGGGACGAACACTGAAGCTTTCTTT

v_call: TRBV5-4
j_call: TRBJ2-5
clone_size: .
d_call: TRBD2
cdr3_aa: CASGSGRLQETQYF
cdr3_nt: TGTGCCAGCGGTAGCGGGAGGCTACAAGAGACCCAGTACTTC

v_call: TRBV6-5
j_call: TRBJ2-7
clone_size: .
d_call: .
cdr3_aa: CASSYSGQGASYEQYF
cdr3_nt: TGTGCCAGCAGTTACTCGGGGCAGGGAGCATCCTACGAGCAGTACTTC

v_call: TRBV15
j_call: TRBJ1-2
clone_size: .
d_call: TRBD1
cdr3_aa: CATSRTGDYGYTF
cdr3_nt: TGTGCCACCAGCAGGACAGGGGATTATGGCTACACCTTC

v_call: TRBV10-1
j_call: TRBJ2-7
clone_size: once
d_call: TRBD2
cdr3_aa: CASSGETSGRTDYYEQYF
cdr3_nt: TGCGCCAGCAGTGGGGAGACTAGCGGGAGAACCGATTACTACGAGCAGTACTTC

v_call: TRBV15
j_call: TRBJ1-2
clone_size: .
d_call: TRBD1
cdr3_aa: CATSRDYGTETNYGYTF
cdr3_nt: TGTGCCACCAGCAGAGACTACGGGACAGAGACTAACTATGGCTACACCTTC

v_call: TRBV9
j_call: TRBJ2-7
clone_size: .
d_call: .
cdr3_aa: CASSVGGSYEQYF
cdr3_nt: TGTGCCAGCAGCGTAGGGGGCAGCTACGAGCAGTACTTC

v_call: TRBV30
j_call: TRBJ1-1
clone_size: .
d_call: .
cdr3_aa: CAWSDTGTRVAFF
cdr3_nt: TGTGCCTGGAGTGATACCGGGACACGGGTAGCTTTCTTT

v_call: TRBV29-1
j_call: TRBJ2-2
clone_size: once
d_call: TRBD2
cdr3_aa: CSVQAPAGVLTGELFF
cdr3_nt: TGCAGCGTTCAAGCCCCAGCGGGAGTCCTCACCGGGGAGCTGTTTTTT

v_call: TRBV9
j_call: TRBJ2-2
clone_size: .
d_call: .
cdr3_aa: CASSVWPSTGELFF
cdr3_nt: TGTGCCAGCAGCGTCTGGCCGAGCACCGGGGAGCTGTTTTTT

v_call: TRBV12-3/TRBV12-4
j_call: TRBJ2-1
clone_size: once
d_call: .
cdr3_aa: CASSIGLGMGNEQFF
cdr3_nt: TGTGCCAGCAGTATAGGCCTTGGCATGGGGAATGAGCAGTTCTTC